This TCR beta chain was documented in a study of PD-1 blockade in classical Hodgkin lymphoma. Findings and limits, study-wide: Exclusion removed patients who began nivolumab under 1 year after ASCT. As was reported, newly diagnosed patients showed lower baseline TCR diversity than healthy donors did. Repertoire difference causes, possibly disease activity or prior therapy, remain undefined. Newly diagnosed patients and complete responders had comparable diversity at baseline.

Notes on this clone: Its antigen is unknown.

Sequencing was performed with immunoSEQ multiplex PCR; in TCRdb, only in-frame clones are kept and a portion is missing. The sample has more than 55,000 clones, more than 75% seen once. Brentuximab vedotin exposure varied, and every patient relapsed after autologous stem cell transplantation. Source: peripheral blood mononuclear cells (PBMCs), taken before the second cycle of nivolumab. The sequence was obtained from a human donor with classical Hodgkin lymphoma.

The CDR3 here is CASSTSTARTEAFF. CDR3 nucleotides: TGTGCCAGCAGCACCTCGACAGCTAGGACTGAAGCTTTCTTT. The chain has TRBV11-3 and TRBJ1-1; the D gene is possibly TRBD1 (5 bases). The CDR3 runs 14 residues. Per the germline V gene, CDR1 is SGHNT and CDR2 is YENEEA. V lost 5 bases and J lost 5, with 15 bases in between.